This record looks at one TCR beta chain sequence and its context. Its antigen is unidentified. Germline loops: CDR1 SGHDT, CDR2 YYEEEE. The V and J ends lost 0 bases and 11 bases respectively, with 8 bases between them. This CDR3 comprises 11 residues. The sample originates from a study of shared clonotypes between healthy human individuals. Study conclusions and caveats: Non-shared clonotypes had lower generation probabilities than those shared by all four donors. Naive subsets generally exceeded memory subsets in estimated richness.

Sequenced by immunoSEQ multiplex PCR; TCRdb stores in-frame clones only, minus some. The sample consists of about 1.1 million clones, more than 75% of them appearing once. Nashville, Tennessee was home to all donors, who were Caucasian adults. Into CD45RA+ naive and CD45RA-negative memory subsets, the CD4+ cells were split. The sample was memory CD4+ T cells from PBMCs. Subset reported: CD45RA-negative fraction. The chain recombines TRBV5-6 with TRBJ1-1; D gene uncertain. The receptor's source is a man aged 18-30 years in good health. Some clones in this sample may be carry-over from other donors' samples. CDR3 DNA sequence: TGTGCCAGCAGCTTGGAGAGGGTTGCTTTCTTT. Its protein product is CASSLERVAFF.